Shown below are 2 T cell receptor beta chains from a single sample sequenced in a study of blood T cell repertoires in COVID-19. Sequencing used immunoSEQ multiplex PCR; TCRdb keeps in-frame clones, though not all of them. The sample consists of 100,000 or so clones, under 90% of them appearing once. Material: peripheral blood. The receptors were sampled from a human donor in a cohort sampled during active COVID-19.

This rearrangement joins TRBV30 to TRBJ1-6; D is possibly TRBD1 (5 bases). This CDR3 comprises 14 residues. V was trimmed by 1 base and J by 6 bases, leaving 10 bases between them. The germline V gene has CDR1 GTSNPN and CDR2 SVGIG (reference sequence). The CDR3 is CAWSAGRSNSPLHF. In DNA, the CDR3 is TGTGCCTGGAGTGCAGGGAGGAGTAATTCACCCCTCCACTTT.

V is TRBV4-3 and J is TRBJ2-7; 8 nucleotides match TRBD2. Germline-derived CDR1 and CDR2 are LGHNA and YSLEER. The CDR3 runs to 15 residues. J was trimmed by 2 bases and V by 4 bases; bases with no gene match: 7. CDR3 bases: TGCGCCAGCAGCCTGCGAGCGGGGGACACCTACGAGCAGTACTTC. Its translation: CASSLRAGDTYEQYF.